A selection of T cell receptor beta chains follows, all from one sample in a study of spatial heterogeneity in lung cancer. In TCRdb, the 5' RACE reads were re-called with MiXCR into one record per CDR3 protein. The sample holds roughly 46,000 distinct CDR3 sequences, approximately 12% seen once. Sample: PBMCs, taken at surgery. These receptors came from a female donor with early-stage non-small cell lung cancer. The CDR3 runs from the conserved cysteine through the conserved F or W. D genes are given only for firm matches. The size entry is marked missing in some rows and otherwise reads once, few, many or a size class.

V,J,size,length,D,DNA,CDR3
TRBV4-2,TRBJ1-6,many,18,TRBD1,TGTGCCAGCAGCCAAGAAGCAGGGGGAAGCTCCTATAATTCACCCCTCCACTTT,CASSQEAGGSSYNSPLHF
TRBV5-5,TRBJ2-3,many,14,NA,TGTGCCAGCAGATTGGACAAAGGTACAGATACGCAGTATTTT,CASRLDKGTDTQYF
TRBV20-1,TRBJ2-5,NA,13,NA,TGCAGTGCTAGTTACGGGGGCCAAGAGACCCAGTACTTC,CSASYGGQETQYF
TRBV6-1,TRBJ2-2,NA,12,TRBD1,TGTGCCAGTACAGGGGCCCCCGGGGAGCTGTTTTTT,CASTGAPGELFF
TRBV7-9,TRBJ1-2,many,14,NA,TGTGCCAGCAGTGAGAGCAGGATTACCTATGGCTACACCTTC,CASSESRITYGYTF
TRBV6-6,TRBJ2-7,few,15,NA,TGTGCCAGCAGCGCCCCCGGAGGGGCTGGGTACGAGCAGTACTTC,CASSAPGGAGYEQYF
TRBV6-5,TRBJ2-7,few,19,TRBD2,TGTGCCAGCAGCCCCGGACTAGCGGGCAGGCTTAGGAGCTCCTACGAGCAGTACTTC,CASSPGLAGRLRSSYEQYF
TRBV6-1,TRBJ1-2,many,13,NA,TGTGCCAGCAGTGAGGGTCGTTGGGATGGCTACACCTTC,CASSEGRWDGYTF
TRBV7-2,TRBJ2-3,few,14,NA,TGTGCCAGCAGCCCAGGGGTAGCTAGCGATACGCAGTATTTT,CASSPGVASDTQYF
TRBV7-9,TRBJ2-7,many,17,NA,TGTGCCAGCAGCTTAGCGCATTCGGACTTCCCCTCCTACGAGCAGTACTTC,CASSLAHSDFPSYEQYF
TRBV6-6,TRBJ2-1,few,16,TRBD2,TGTGCCAGCAGTTCCCGGACTAGCGGACAGTACAATGAGCAGTTCTTC,CASSSRTSGQYNEQFF
TRBV5-6,TRBJ2-3,NA,14,NA,TGTGCCAGCAGCTTATCTGCCTCTACAGATACGCAGTATTTT,CASSLSASTDTQYF
TRBV20-1,TRBJ2-2,few,13,TRBD1,TGCAGTGCTAGGACAGGGGACACCGGGGAGCTGTTTTTT,CSARTGDTGELFF
TRBV12-3/TRBV12-4,TRBJ2-6,NA,15,NA,TGTGCCGCAAAAGGCCCAGGTCTTGGGGCCAACGTCCTGACTTTC,CAAKGPGLGANVLTF
TRBV4-1,TRBJ1-1,NA,15,NA,TGCGCCAGCAGCCGCCCCCATGAGGGGGACACTGAAGCTTTCTTT,CASSRPHEGDTEAFF
TRBV28,TRBJ2-3,NA,16,TRBD2,TGTGCCAGCAGTCCGTGGGCTAGCGGGGCCGGGGATACGCAGTATTTT,CASSPWASGAGDTQYF
TRBV5-1,TRBJ2-1,many,15,NA,TGCGCCAGCAGCTTGGTCGGGGGCTCCTACAATGAGCAGTTCTTC,CASSLVGGSYNEQFF
TRBV19,TRBJ2-1,few,17,NA,TGTGCCAGTAGGATGCTTGGTGGGGCTAGCTCCTACAATGAGCAGTTCTTC,CASRMLGGASSYNEQFF
TRBV5-5,TRBJ1-1,many,16,TRBD1,TGTGCCAGCAATCCCAAGGACAGGGGAAAGAACACTGAAGCTTTCTTT,CASNPKDRGKNTEAFF
TRBV18,TRBJ2-1,few,17,TRBD2,TGTGCCAGCTCACCGCCTTCACTAGCGGGGACGGCCAATGAGCAGTTCTTC,CASSPPSLAGTANEQFF
TRBV5-4,TRBJ2-7,many,14,TRBD1,TGTGCCAGCAGCTTCCCGGACAGGGACTACGAGCAGTACTTC,CASSFPDRDYEQYF
TRBV2,TRBJ2-1,NA,16,TRBD2,TGTGCCAGCAGGAACCTTAGCGGGGCTGCATACAATGAGCAGTTCTTC,CASRNLSGAAYNEQFF
TRBV12-5,TRBJ2-1,few,11,NA,TGTGCTAGTGGTGAGTTAAGTGAGCAGTTCTTC,CASGELSEQFF
TRBV18,TRBJ1-1,many,12,NA,TGTGCCAGCTCATCATTGGCAGGGGAAGCTTTCTTT,CASSSLAGEAFF
TRBV6-2/TRBV6-3,TRBJ2-7,many,19,NA,TGTGCCAGCAGTTACCAACCTACGGAGGACAGTTTGGTCGCCTACGAGCAGTACTTC,CASSYQPTEDSLVAYEQYF
TRBV20-1,TRBJ1-2,many,14,TRBD1,TGCAGTGCTAGGCGGGACAGGGGATACTATGGCTACACCTTC,CSARRDRGYYGYTF
TRBV5-1,TRBJ1-1,NA,16,NA,TGCGCCAGCAGCTTGGGGTGGGGGGGCATGAACACTGAAGCTTTCTTT,CASSLGWGGMNTEAFF
TRBV11-2,TRBJ2-1,many,13,NA,TGTGCCAGCAGCTTCTCCCCAGGGGATGAGCAGTTCTTC,CASSFSPGDEQFF
TRBV7-9,TRBJ1-2,few,14,NA,TGTGCCAGCAGCTTAGGGCAGACTAACTATGGCTACACCTTC,CASSLGQTNYGYTF
TRBV6-1,TRBJ1-5,NA,15,TRBD1,TGTGCCAGCAGCCGGGGGCAGGGGGTAGGTCAGCCCCAGCATTTT,CASSRGQGVGQPQHF
TRBV5-1,TRBJ1-2,NA,14,NA,TGCGCCAGCAGCCGGACATCTTCTAACTATGGCTACACCTTC,CASSRTSSNYGYTF
TRBV19,TRBJ1-5,many,14,NA,TGTGCCAGTAGCCCAGACAGTTTCAATCAGCCCCAGCATTTT,CASSPDSFNQPQHF
TRBV18,TRBJ1-6,NA,14,TRBD1,TGTGCCAGCTCAGGTGGGACAGGGGTTTCACCCCTCCACTTT,CASSGGTGVSPLHF
TRBV2,TRBJ2-2,NA,14,NA,TGTGCCAGCAGTGAACCGGGGGTCACCGGGGAGCTGTTTTTT,CASSEPGVTGELFF
TRBV6-6,TRBJ1-3,NA,13,TRBD1,TGTGCCAGCGTGGACAGGGCTGGAAACACCATATATTTT,CASVDRAGNTIYF
TRBV7-8,TRBJ2-3,few,11,TRBD2,TGTGCCAGCAGCTTCGGACTAGCGGGGTCTTTT,CASSFGLAGSF
TRBV10-3,TRBJ2-3,few,15,NA,TGTGCCATCAGCAGGCGAGGCGGGCCCACAGATACGCAGTATTTT,CAISRRGGPTDTQYF
TRBV20-1,TRBJ2-7,few,12,NA,TGCAGTGCTAGAAAGGATACCTACGAGCAGTACTTC,CSARKDTYEQYF
TRBV7-9,TRBJ1-3,few,16,NA,TGTGCCAGCAGCTTTGACGACAGTCTTTCTGGAAACACCATATATTTT,CASSFDDSLSGNTIYF
TRBV28,TRBJ2-7,few,14,TRBD1,TGTGCCAGCCTACCGGGACAGAACACCTACGAGCAGTACTTC,CASLPGQNTYEQYF
TRBV19,TRBJ2-3,NA,15,TRBD1,TGTGCCAGTAGTGCAAAGACAGGGATGGCAGATACGCAGTATTTT,CASSAKTGMADTQYF
TRBV7-9,TRBJ1-1,NA,14,NA,TGTGCCAGCAGCTTACCCCAGGGGAACACTGAAGCTTTCTTT,CASSLPQGNTEAFF
TRBV20-1,TRBJ1-1,once,12,TRBD1,TGCAGTGCACAGGGACAGTCCACTGAAGCTTTCTTT,CSAQGQSTEAFF
TRBV20-1,TRBJ2-3,few,16,NA,TGCAGTGCCAACCCCAGGGCCCAGGCAAGCACAGATACGCAGTATTTT,CSANPRAQASTDTQYF
TRBV12-3/TRBV12-4,TRBJ2-7,many,14,NA,TGTGCCAGCAGTTTTGGGACTCTTCCCTACGAGCAGTACTTC,CASSFGTLPYEQYF
TRBV6-5,TRBJ2-2,NA,15,TRBD1,TGTGCCAGCAGTACCGGCAGGGGGCGTACCGGGGAGCTGTTTTTT,CASSTGRGRTGELFF
TRBV5-1,TRBJ1-1,NA,16,NA,TGCGCCAGCAGCTTGGGGAGCTACAGATTGAACACTGAAGCTTTCTTT,CASSLGSYRLNTEAFF
TRBV28,TRBJ1-1,few,13,NA,TGTGCCAGCAGCACTCTAGGGAAGGCAAAAGCTTTCTTT,CASSTLGKAKAFF
TRBV4-2,TRBJ1-4,many,16,NA,TGTGCCAGCAGCCAAGGGACCTTTATGGCGAATGAAAAACTGTTTTTT,CASSQGTFMANEKLFF
TRBV12-3/TRBV12-4,TRBJ1-1,NA,15,NA,TGTGCCAGCATGACTCCGGGCCGGGGGAACACTGAAGCTTTCTTT,CASMTPGRGNTEAFF
TRBV5-8,TRBJ2-5,NA,19,TRBD1,TGTGCCAGCAGCTCCGGGACAGGGGCTAGACCCCGCATACAAGAGACCCAGTACTTC,CASSSGTGARPRIQETQYF
TRBV28,TRBJ2-7,NA,15,NA,TGTGCCAGCAGTACAATACGGACAGCCTCCTACGAGCAGTACTTC,CASSTIRTASYEQYF
TRBV9,TRBJ2-5,many,14,TRBD2,TGTGCCAGCAGCGTTAGCGGGGGGCAAGAGACCCAGTACTTC,CASSVSGGQETQYF
TRBV4-1,TRBJ2-7,NA,12,NA,TGCGCCAGCAGCATCCAGGGGGGCGAGCAGTACTTC,CASSIQGGEQYF